One TCR beta chain is described in this entry. It lacks a known antigen. No base quality information exists; no much larger clone differs at one position. Collaborating institutions collected whole blood in K2EDTA tubes following their own protocols. Collaborator samples were shipped for TCRbeta analysis as frozen whole blood, isolated PBMCs, or DNA extracted from either sample type. This specimen comes from a study of blood T cell repertoires in COVID-19 (dated by TCRdb to the early 2020s). Study-wide context: Collaborator samples came from the United States, Italy and Spain and covered acute and convalescent phases of COVID-19. The material from the prospective study consisted of cDNA or gDNA derived from T cells, B-cell-depleted T cells, or PBMCs. Subjects who had been exposed to COVID-19, were actively infected with it, or had recovered from it provided the deeply sampled blood TCRbeta repertoires that made up the dataset. The repertoires were released in a freely available public database meant as a resource for research on the immune response to SARS-CoV-2. The samples were drawn from two sources: the first 160 participants of the ongoing ImmuneRACE study, and 1,200 or so subjects contributed by 6 global collaborators. The sample metadata nearly always contained a de-identified subject ID, COVID-19 status, age in years and sex. Where available, HLA class I and class II types were obtained from metadata supplied by the sample provider rather than from assay-based typing. Overall study outcomes, separate from this receptor: How much clinical and demographic metadata was included differed by source and by participant, and the metadata was provided uncurated.

TCRbeta CDR3 regions were amplified from genomic DNA by means of the immunoSEQ Assay, a bias-controlled multiplex PCR. For the original study's pipeline: The number of nucleated cells in each sample was estimated from the amplification of reference gene primers within the assay. To quantify the absolute abundance of each unique TCRbeta CDR3 rearrangement, sequence reads were collapsed and filtered. For each sample, productive Simpson clonality was calculated by taking the square root of Simpson's diversity index across productive rearrangements. The clones in this table, taken by TCRdb from immuneACCESS, are in-frame only. Not every clone is retained; where verified, under half of the shortfall comes from an unresolved V gene, and the cause of the rest is unknown. V and J calls and clone size follow that table, whereas D and trimming were derived from the DNA. Present in this sample are roughly 45,000 clones, around four fifths of which were seen just once. Approximately 5% of the sample rests with the top ten.

Sequences SGDLS (CDR1) and YYNGEE (CDR2) are obtained from the germline V gene. The CDR3 measures 15 amino acids from cysteine to phenylalanine. Just CDR3 DNA is preserved here, 45 bases in frame from base 1. The V end gives up 1 base and the J end 4 bases, leaving 3 bases in the junction not matched to a gene. This clonotype was sampled from a man between 50 and 59 years old with active COVID-19. Sequences were obtained from peripheral blood. Rearrangement joined TRBV9 to TRBJ2-3; 10 bases in the junction line up with TRBD2. The CDR3 corresponds to CASSVSSGRSDTQYF. The DNA sequence is as follows: TGTGCCAGCAGCGTATCTAGCGGGAGATCAGATACGCAGTATTTT.